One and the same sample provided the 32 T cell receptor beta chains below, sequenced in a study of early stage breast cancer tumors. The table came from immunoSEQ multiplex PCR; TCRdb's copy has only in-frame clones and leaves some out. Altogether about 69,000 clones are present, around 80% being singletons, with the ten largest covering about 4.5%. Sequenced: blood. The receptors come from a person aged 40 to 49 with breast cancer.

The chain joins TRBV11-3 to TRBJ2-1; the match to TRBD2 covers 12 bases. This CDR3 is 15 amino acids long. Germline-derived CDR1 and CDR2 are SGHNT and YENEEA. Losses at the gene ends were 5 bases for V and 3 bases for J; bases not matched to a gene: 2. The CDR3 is CASSETSGGYNEQFF. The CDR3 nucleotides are TGTGCCAGCAGCGAGACTAGCGGGGGCTACAATGAGCAGTTCTTC.

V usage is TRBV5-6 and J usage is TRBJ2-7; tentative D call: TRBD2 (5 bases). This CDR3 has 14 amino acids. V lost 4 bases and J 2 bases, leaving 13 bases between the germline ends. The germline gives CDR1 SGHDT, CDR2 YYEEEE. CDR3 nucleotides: TGTGCCAGCAGCCCTTCGTTTAGCGCCTACGAGCAGTACTTC. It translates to CASSPSFSAYEQYF.

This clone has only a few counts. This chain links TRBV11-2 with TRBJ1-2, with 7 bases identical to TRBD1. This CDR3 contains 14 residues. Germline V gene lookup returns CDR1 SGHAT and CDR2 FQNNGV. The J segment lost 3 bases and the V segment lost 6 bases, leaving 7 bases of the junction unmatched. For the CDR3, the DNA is TGTGCCAGCAGGACGGACAGGACTTACTATGGCTACACCTTC. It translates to CASRTDRTYYGYTF. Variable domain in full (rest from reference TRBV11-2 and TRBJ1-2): EAGVAQSPRYKIIEKRQSVAFWCNPISGHATLYWYQQILGQGPKLLIQFQNNGVVDDSQLPKDRFSAERLKGVDSTLKIQPAKLEDSAVYLCASRTDRTYYGYTFGSGTRLTVV.

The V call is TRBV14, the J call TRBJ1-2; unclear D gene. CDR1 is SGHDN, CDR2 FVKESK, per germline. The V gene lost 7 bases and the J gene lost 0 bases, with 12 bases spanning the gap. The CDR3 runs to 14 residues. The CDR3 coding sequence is TGTGCCAGCAAAGGAGGAGGAACTAACTATGGCTACACCTTC. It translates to CASKGGGTNYGYTF.

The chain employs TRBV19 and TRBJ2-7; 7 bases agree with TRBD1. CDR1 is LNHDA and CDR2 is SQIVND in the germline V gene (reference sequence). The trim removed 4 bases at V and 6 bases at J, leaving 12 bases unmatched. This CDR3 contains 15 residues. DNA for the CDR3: TGTGCCAGTAGTAATCGGAGACAGGGAATTGGCGAGCAGTACTTC. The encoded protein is CASSNRRQGIGEQYF. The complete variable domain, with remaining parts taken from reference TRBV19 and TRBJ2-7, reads DGGITQSPKYLFRKEGQNVTLSCEQNLNHDAMYWYRQDPGQGLRLIYYSQIVNDFQKGDIAEGYSVSREKKESFPLTVTSAQKNPTAFYLCASSNRRQGIGEQYFGPGTRLTVT.

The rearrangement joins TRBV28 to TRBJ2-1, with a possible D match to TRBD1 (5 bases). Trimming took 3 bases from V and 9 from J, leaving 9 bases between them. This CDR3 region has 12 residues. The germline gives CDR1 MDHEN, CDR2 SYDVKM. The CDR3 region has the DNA TGTGCCAGCAGTTTTCAGGGCGGTGAGCAGTTCTTC. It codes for CASSFQGGEQFF.

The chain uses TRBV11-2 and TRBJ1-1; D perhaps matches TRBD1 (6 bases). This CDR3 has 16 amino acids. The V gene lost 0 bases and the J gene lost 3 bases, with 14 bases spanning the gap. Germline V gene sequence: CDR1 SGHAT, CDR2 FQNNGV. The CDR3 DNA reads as TGTGCCAGCAGCTTAGAATGGGGGCGCCGGGACACTGAAGCTTTCTTT. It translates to CASSLEWGRRDTEAFF.

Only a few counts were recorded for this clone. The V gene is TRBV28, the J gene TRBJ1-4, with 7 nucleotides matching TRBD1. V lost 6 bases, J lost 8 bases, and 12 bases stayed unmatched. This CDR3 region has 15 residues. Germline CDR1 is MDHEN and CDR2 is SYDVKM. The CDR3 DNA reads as TGTGCCAGCAGGATCCTCCAGGGGGGTGAGGAAAAACTGTTTTTT. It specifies CASRILQGGEEKLFF.

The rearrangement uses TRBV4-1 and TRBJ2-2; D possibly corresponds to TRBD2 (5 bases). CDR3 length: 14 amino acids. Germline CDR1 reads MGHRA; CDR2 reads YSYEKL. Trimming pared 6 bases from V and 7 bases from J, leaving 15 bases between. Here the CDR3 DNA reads TGCGCCAGCAGTCTTGCTAGCAAGGGCGGGGAGCTGTTTTTT. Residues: CASSLASKGGELFF.

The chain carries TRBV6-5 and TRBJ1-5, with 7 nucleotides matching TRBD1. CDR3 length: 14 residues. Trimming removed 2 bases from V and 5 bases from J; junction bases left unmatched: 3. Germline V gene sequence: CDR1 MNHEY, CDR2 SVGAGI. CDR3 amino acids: CASSYGQGDQPQHF. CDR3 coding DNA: TGTGCCAGCAGTTACGGTCAGGGGGATCAGCCCCAGCATTTT.

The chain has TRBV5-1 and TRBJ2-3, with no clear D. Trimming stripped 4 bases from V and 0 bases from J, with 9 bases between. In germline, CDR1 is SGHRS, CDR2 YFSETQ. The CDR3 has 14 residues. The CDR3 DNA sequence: TGCGCCAGCAGCCAGACTGTTAGCACAGATACGCAGTATTTT. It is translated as CASSQTVSTDTQYF.

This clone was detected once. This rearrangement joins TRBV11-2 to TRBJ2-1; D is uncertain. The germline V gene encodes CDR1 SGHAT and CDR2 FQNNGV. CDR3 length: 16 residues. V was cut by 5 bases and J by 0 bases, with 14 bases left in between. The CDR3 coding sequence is TGTGCCAGCAGCCCCACTACTGAGATCTCCTACAATGAGCAGTTCTTC. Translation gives CASSPTTEISYNEQFF. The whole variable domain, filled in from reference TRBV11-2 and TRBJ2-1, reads EAGVAQSPRYKIIEKRQSVAFWCNPISGHATLYWYQQILGQGPKLLIQFQNNGVVDDSQLPKDRFSAERLKGVDSTLKIQPAKLEDSAVYLCASSPTTEISYNEQFFGPGTRLTVL.

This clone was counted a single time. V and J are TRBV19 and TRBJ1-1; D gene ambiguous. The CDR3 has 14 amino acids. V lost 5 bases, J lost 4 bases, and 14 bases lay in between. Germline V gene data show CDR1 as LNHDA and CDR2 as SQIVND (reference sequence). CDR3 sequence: CASSGPGAGTEAFF. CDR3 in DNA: TGTGCCAGTAGTGGACCGGGAGCAGGCACTGAAGCTTTCTTT.

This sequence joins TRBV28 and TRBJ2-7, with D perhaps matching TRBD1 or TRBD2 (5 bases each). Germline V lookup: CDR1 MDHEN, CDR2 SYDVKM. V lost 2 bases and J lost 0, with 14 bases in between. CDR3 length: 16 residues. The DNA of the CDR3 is TGTGCCAGCAGTTTAGGGACGCGAATTAGCTCCTACGAGCAGTACTTC. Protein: CASSLGTRISSYEQYF.

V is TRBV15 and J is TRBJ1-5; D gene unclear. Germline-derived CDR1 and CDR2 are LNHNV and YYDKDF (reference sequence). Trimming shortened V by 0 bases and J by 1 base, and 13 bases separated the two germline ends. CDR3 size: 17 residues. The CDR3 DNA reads TGTGCCACCAGCAGAGAGAGGGCGGGCACGAGCAATCAGCCCCAGCATTTT. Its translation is CATSRERAGTSNQPQHF.

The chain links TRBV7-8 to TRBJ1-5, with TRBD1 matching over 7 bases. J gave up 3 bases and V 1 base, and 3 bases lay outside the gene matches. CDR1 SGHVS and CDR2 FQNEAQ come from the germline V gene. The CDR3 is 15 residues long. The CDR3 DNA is TGTGCCAGCAGCTTAGGGGACAGCCCCAATCAGCCCCAGCATTTT. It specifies CASSLGDSPNQPQHF. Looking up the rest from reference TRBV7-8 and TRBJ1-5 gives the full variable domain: GAGVSQSPRYKVAKRGQDVALRCDPISGHVSLFWYQQALGQGPEFLTYFQNEAQLDKSGLPSDRFFAERPEGSVSTLKIQRTQQEDSAVYLCASSLGDSPNQPQHFGDGTRLSIL.

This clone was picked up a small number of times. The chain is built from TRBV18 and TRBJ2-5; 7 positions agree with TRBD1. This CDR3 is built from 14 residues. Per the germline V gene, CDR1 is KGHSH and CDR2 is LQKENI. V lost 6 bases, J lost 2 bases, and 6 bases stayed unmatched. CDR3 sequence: CASSERGLQETQYF. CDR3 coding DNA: TGTGCCAGCTCCGAAAGGGGGCTGCAAGAGACCCAGTACTTC.

In nucleotides, the CDR3 is TGTGCCAGCAGTTCCCCGACACCCCAAGACTATGGCTACACCTTC. Protein sequence: CASSSPTPQDYGYTF. This chain connects TRBV28 to TRBJ1-2; D unresolved. V dropped 4 bases and J dropped 3 bases, with 15 bases sitting between them. Germline values: CDR1 MDHEN, CDR2 SYDVKM. The length of the CDR3 is 15 residues.

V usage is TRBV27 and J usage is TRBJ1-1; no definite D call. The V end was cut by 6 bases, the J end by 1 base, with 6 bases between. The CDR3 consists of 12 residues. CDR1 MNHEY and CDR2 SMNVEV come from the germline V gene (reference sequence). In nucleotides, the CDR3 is TGTGCCAGCAGACAGACGAACACTGAAGCTTTCTTT. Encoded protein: CASRQTNTEAFF.

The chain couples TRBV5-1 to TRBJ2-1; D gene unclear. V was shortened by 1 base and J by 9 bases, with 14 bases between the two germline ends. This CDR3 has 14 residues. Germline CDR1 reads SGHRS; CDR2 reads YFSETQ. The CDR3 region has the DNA TGCGCCAGCAGCTTGCCGACTCCGTCGGGTGAGCAGTTCTTC. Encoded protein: CASSLPTPSGEQFF.

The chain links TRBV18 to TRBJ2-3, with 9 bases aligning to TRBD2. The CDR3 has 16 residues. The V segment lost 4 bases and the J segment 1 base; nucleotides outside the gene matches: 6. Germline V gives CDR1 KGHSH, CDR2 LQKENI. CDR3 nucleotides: TGTGCCAGCTCACTACTAGCGGGCGGCCGCACAGATACGCAGTATTTT. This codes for CASSLLAGGRTDTQYF.

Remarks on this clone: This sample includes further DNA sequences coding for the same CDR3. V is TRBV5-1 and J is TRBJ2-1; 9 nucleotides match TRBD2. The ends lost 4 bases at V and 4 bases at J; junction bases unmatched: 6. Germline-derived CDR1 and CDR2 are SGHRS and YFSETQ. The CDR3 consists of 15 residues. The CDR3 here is CASSPGLAEYNEQFF. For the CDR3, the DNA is TGCGCCAGCAGCCCGGGACTAGCCGAATACAATGAGCAGTTCTTC.

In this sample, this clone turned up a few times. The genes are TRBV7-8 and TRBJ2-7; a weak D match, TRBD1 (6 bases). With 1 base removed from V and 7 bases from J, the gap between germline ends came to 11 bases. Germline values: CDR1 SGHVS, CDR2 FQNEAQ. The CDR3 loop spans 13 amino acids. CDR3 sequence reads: CASSLVPGEEQYF. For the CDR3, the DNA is TGTGCCAGCAGCTTAGTTCCAGGGGAAGAGCAGTACTTC.

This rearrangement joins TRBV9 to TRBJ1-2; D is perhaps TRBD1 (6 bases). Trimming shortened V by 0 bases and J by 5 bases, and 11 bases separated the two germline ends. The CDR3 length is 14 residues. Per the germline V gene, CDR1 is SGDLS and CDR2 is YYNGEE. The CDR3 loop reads CASSVETGRYGYTF. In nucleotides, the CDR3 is TGTGCCAGCAGCGTAGAAACAGGGCGGTATGGCTACACCTTC.

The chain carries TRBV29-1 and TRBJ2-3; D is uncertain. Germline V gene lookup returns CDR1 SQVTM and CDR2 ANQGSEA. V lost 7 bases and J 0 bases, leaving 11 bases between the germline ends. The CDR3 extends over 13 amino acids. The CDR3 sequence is CSATRPSTDTQYF. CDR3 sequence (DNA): TGCAGCGCCACAAGACCTAGCACAGATACGCAGTATTTT.

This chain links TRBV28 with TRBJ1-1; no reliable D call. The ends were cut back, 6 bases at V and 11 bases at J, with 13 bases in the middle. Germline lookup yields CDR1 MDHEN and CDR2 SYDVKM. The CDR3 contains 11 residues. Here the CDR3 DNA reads TGTGCCAGCAGCGACGGCCCTGGGGCTTTCTTT. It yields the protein CASSDGPGAFF.

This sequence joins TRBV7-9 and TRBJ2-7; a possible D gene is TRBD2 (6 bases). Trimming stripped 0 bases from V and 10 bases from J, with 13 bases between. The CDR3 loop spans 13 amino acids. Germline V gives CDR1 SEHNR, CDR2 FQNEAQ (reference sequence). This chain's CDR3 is CASSLAVGGRQYF. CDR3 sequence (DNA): TGTGCCAGCAGCTTAGCGGTGGGAGGCCGACAGTACTTC.

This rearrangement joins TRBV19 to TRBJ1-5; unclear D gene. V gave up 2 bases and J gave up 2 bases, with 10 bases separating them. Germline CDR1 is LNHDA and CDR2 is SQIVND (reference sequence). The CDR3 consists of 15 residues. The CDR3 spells CASSISGLGNQPQHF. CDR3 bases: TGTGCCAGTAGTATATCCGGGTTGGGCAATCAGCCCCAGCATTTT.

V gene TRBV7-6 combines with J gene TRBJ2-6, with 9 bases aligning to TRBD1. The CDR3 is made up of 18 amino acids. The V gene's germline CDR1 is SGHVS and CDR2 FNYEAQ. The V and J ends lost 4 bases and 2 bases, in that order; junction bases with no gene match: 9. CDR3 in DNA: TGTGCCAGCAGCTCGCGGACAGGGGAGTACACTGGGGCCAACGTCCTGACTTTC. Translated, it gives CASSSRTGEYTGANVLTF.

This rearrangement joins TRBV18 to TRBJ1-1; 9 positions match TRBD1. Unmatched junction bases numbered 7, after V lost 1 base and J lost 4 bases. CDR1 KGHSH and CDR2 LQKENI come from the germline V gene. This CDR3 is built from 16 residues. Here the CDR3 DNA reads TGTGCCAGCTCACCACGGACAGGGGTATTGGGCACTGAAGCTTTCTTT. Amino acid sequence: CASSPRTGVLGTEAFF.

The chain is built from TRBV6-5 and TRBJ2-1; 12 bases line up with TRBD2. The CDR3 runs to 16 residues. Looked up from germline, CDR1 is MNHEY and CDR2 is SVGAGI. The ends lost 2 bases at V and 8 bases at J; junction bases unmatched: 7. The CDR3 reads CASSYSLASGGDEQFF. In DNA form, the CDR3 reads TGTGCCAGCAGTTACAGTTTGGCTAGCGGGGGGGATGAGCAGTTCTTC.

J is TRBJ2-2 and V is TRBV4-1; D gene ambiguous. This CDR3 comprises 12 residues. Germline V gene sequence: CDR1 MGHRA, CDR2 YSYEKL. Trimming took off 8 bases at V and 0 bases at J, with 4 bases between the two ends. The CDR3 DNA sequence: TGCGCCAGCGGACCGAACACCGGGGAGCTGTTTTTT. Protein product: CASGPNTGELFF.